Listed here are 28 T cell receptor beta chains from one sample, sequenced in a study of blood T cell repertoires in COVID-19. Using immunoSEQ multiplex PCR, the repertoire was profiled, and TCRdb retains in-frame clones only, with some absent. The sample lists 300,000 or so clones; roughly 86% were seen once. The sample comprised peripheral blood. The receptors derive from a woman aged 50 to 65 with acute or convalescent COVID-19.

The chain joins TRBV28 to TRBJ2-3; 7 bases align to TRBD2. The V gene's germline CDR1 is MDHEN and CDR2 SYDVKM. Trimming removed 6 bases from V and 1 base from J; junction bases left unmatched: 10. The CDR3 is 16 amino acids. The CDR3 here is CASSPWGGSGTDTQYF. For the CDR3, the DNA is TGTGCCAGCAGCCCCTGGGGCGGGAGCGGCACAGATACGCAGTATTTT. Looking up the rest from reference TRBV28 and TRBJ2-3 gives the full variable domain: DVKVTQSSRYLVKRTGEKVFLECVQDMDHENMFWYRQDPGLGLRLIYFSYDVKMKEKGDIPEGYSVSREKKERFSLILESASTNQTSMYLCASSPWGGSGTDTQYFGPGTRLTVL.

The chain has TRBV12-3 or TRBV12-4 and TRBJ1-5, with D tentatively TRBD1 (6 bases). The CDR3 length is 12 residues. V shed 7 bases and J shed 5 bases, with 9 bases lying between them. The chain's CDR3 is CASKGGDQPQHF. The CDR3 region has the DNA TGTGCCAGCAAAGGGGGAGATCAGCCCCAGCATTTT.

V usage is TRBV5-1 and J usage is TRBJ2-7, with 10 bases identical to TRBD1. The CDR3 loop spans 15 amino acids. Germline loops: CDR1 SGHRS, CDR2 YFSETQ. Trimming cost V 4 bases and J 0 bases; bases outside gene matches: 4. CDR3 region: CASSGGQGSSYEQYF. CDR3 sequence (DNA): TGCGCCAGCAGCGGGGGACAGGGGAGCTCCTACGAGCAGTACTTC.

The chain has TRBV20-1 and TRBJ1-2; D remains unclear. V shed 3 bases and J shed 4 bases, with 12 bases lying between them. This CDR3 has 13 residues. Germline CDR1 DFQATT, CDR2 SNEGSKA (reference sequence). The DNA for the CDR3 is TGCAGTGCTAGTAAAATAGGGAGCTATGGCTACACCTTC. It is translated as CSASKIGSYGYTF.

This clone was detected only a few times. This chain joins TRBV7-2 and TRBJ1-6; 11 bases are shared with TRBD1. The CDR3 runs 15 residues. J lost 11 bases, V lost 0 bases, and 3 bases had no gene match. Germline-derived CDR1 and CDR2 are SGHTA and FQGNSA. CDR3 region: CASSLAGQGVTPLHF. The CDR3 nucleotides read TGTGCCAGCAGCTTAGCGGGACAGGGGGTGACACCCCTCCACTTT.

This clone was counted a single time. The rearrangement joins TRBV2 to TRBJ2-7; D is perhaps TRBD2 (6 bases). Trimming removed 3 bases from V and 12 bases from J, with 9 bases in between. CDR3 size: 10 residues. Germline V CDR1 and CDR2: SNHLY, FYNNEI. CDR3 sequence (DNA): TGTGCCAGCAGTGACCCGGGACTGTACTTC. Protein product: CASSDPGLYF.

The chain's CDR3 is CASSLGMGSYGYTF. Written as DNA, the CDR3 is TGTGCCAGCAGCTTAGGGATGGGCAGCTATGGCTACACCTTC. The V call is TRBV7-8, the J call TRBJ1-2; D call uncertain. The V gene lost 1 base and the J gene lost 4 bases, with 10 bases spanning the gap. The CDR3 extends over 14 amino acids. Germline V gene data show CDR1 as SGHVS and CDR2 as FQNEAQ.

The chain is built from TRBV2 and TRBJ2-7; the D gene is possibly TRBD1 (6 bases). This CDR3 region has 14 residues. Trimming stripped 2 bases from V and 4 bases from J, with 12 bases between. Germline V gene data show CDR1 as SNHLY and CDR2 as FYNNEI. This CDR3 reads CASSETEDRYEQYF. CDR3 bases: TGTGCCAGCAGTGAAACGGAAGACAGGTACGAGCAGTACTTC.

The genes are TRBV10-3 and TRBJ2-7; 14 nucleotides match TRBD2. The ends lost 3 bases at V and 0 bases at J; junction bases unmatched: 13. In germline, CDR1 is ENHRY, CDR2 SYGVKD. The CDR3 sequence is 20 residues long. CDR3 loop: CAISDPKGGLAGDPSYEQYF. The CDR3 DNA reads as TGTGCCATCAGTGACCCGAAGGGGGGACTAGCGGGAGACCCCTCCTACGAGCAGTACTTC.

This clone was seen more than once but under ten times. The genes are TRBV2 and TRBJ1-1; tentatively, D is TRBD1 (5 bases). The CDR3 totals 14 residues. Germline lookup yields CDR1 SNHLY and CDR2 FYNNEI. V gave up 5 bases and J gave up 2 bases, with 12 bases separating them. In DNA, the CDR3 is TGTGCCAGCAGTCGAGGGACTGGAAACACTGAAGCTTTCTTT. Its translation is CASSRGTGNTEAFF.

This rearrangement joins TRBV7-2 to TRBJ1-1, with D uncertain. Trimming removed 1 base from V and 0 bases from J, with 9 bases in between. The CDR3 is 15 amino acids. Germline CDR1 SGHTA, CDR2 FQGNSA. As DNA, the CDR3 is TGTGCCAGCAGCTTAGGTGGGAGATTGAACACTGAAGCTTTCTTT. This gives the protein CASSLGGRLNTEAFF.

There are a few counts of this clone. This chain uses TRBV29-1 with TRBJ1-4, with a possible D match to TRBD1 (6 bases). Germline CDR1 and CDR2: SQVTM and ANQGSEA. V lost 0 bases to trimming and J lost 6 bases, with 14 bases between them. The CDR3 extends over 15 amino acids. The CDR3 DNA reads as TGCAGCGTTGAAGATCGTGGCAGGGGAGATGAAAAACTGTTTTTT. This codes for CSVEDRGRGDEKLFF.

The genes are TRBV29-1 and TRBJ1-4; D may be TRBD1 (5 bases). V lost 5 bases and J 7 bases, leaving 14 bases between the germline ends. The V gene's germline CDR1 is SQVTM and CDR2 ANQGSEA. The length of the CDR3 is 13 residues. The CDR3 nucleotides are TGCAGCGTTCTCTGGCAGGGTGGTGAAAAACTGTTTTTT. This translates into CSVLWQGGEKLFF.

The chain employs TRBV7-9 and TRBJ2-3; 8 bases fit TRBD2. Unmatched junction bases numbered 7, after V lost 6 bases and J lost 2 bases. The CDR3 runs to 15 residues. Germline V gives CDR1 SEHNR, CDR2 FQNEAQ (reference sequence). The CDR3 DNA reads TGTGCCAGCAGTCCCGGGAGGGGGACCACAGATACGCAGTATTTT. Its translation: CASSPGRGTTDTQYF.

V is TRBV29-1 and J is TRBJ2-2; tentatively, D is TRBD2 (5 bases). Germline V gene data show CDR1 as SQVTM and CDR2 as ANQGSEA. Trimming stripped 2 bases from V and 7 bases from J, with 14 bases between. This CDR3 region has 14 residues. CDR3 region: CSVEKLGRGGELFF. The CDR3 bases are TGCAGCGTTGAAAAACTAGGCCGCGGCGGGGAGCTGTTTTTT.

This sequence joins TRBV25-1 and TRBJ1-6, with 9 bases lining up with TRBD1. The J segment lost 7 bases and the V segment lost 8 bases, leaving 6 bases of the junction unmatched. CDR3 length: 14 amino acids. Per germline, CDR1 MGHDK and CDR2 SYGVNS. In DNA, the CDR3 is TGTGCCAGCGGACAGGGGCGAAGGAATTCACCCCTCCACTTT. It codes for CASGQGRRNSPLHF.

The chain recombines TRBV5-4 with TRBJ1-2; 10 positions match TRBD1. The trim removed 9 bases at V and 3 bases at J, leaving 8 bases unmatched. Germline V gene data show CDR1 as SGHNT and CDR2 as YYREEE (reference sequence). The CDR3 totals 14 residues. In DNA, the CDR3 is TGTGCCACCTATGTGACAGGGGGCGACTATGGCTACACCTTC. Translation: CATYVTGGDYGYTF.

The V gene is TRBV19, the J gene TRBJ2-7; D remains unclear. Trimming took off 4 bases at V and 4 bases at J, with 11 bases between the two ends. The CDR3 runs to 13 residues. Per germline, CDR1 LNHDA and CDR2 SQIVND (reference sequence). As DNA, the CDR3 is TGTGCCAGTAGTAAGAGGTCAGATTACGAGCAGTACTTC. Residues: CASSKRSDYEQYF.

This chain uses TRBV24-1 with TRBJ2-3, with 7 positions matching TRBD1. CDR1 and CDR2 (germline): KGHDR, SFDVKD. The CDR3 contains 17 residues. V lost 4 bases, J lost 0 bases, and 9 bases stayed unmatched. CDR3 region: CATSETRGRGSTDTQYF. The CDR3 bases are TGTGCCACCAGTGAAACAAGGGGGCGAGGAAGCACAGATACGCAGTATTTT.

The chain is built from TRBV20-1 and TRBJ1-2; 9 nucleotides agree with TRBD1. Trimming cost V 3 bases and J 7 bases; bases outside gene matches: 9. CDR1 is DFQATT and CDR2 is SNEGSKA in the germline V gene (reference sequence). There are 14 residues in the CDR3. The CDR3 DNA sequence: TGCAGTGCTAGTCTATGGACAGGGGTGGCTGGCTACACCTTC. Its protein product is CSASLWTGVAGYTF.

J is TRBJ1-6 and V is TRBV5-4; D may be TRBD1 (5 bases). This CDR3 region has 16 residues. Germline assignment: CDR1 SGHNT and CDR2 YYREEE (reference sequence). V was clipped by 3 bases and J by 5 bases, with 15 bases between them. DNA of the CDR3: TGTGCCAGCAGCTCTCACGCAGGGCTAAATAATTCACCCCTCCACTTT. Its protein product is CASSSHAGLNNSPLHF.

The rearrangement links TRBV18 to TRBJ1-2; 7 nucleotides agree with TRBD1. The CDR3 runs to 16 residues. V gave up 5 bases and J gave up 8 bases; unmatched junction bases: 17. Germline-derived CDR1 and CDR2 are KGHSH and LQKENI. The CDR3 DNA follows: TGTGCCAGCTCATCAGCTACAGGGGCCGGGTTGGGCGGCTACACCTTC. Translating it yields CASSSATGAGLGGYTF.

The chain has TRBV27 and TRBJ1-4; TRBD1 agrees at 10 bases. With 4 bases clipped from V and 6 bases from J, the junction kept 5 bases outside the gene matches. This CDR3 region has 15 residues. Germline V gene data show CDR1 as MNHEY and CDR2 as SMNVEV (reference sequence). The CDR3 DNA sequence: TGTGCCAGCAGTTCCTGGACAGGGGGAGATGAAAAACTGTTTTTT. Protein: CASSSWTGGDEKLFF.

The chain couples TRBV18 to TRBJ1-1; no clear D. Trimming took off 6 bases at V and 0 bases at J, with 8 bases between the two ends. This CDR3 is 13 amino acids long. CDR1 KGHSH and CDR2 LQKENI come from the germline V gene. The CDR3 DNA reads TGTGCCAGCTCCCCTGACATGAACACTGAAGCTTTCTTT. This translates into CASSPDMNTEAFF.

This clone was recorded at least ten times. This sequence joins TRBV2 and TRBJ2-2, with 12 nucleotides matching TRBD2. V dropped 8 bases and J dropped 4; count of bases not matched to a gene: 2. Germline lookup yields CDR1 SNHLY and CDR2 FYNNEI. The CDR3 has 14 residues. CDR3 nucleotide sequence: TGTGCCAGCTGGGGACTAGCGGGCACCGGGGAGCTGTTTTTT. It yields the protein CASWGLAGTGELFF.

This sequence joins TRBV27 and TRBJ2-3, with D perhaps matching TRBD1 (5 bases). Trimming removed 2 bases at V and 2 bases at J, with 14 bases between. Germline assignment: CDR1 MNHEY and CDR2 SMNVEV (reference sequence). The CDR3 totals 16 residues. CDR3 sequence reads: CASSLRARAHTDTQYF. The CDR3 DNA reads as TGTGCCAGCAGTTTAAGGGCCAGGGCGCACACAGATACGCAGTATTTT.

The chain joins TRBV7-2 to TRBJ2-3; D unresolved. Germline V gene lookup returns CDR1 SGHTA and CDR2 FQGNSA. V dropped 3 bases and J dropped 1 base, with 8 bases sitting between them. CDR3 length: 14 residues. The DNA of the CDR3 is TGTGCCAGCAGCTTTCTAAGCGGCACAGATACGCAGTATTTT. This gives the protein CASSFLSGTDTQYF.

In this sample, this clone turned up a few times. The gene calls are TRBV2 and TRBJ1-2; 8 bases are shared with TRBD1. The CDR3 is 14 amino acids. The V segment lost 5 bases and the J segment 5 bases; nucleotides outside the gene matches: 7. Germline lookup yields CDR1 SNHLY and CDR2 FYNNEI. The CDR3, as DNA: TGTGCCAGCAGTATGCAGGGGGCAGGGTATGGCTACACCTTC. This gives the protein CASSMQGAGYGYTF.